This T cell receptor (beta chain) comes out of a study of molecular identifiers for immune sequencing clone quantification. The overall study: Four portions were sequenced after RNA from roughly 18,000 or 92,000 naive CD8 cells was split five ways in replicates.

The study's findings and limits: Beyond 20 RNA copies, clones held over 98% of effector molecules, compared with under 1% in naive cells. Highly expanded clone sizes could end up underestimated if a barcode were shared by identical TCR molecules.

Isolation of naive CD8 T cells was achieved by sorting on a CD8+CD4-CCR7+CD45RA+ phenotype. MiXCR, run by TCRdb on the PCR reads, gives a single entry per CDR3 protein. The repertoire has approximately 100,000 distinct CDR3 sequences, roughly 34% of them found once; the top ten carry 4% to 5%. Trimming removed 6 bases from V and 3 bases from J, with 13 bases in between. The CDR3 sequence is 14 residues long. The germline CDR1 and CDR2 sequences are MNHEY and SVGEGT. To note about this clonotype: As yet, its antigen is unknown.

The TCR sequence derives from a human donor in good health. Some libraries in this study had Jurkat cell RNA spiked in. The rearrangement links TRBV6-2 or TRBV6-3 to TRBJ2-3, with D possibly being TRBD1 (6 bases). The specimen was naive CD8+ T cells from blood, with Jurkat cell RNA spiked in. Subset reported: FACS-sorted CD8+CD4-CCR7+CD45RA+ naive T cells. The CDR3 region has the DNA TGTGCCAGCAGGCCTGACAGGTGGACAGATACGCAGTATTTT. Translated: CASRPDRWTDTQYF.